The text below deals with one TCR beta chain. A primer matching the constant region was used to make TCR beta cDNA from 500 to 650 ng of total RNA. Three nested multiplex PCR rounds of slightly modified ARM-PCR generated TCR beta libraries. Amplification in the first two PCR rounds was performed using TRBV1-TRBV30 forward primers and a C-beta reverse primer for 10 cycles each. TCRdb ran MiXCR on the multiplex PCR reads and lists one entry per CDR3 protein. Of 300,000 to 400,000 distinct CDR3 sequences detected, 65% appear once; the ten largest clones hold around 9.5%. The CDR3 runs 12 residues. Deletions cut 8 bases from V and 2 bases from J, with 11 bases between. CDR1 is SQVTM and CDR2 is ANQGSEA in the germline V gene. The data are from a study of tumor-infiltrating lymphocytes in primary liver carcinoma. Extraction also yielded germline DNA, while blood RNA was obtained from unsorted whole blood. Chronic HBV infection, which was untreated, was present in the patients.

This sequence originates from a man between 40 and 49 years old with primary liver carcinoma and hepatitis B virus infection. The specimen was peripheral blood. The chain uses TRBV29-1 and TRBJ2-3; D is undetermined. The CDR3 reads CSIPDNTDTQYF. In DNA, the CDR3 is TGCAGCATCCCCGACAACACAGATACGCAGTATTTT.